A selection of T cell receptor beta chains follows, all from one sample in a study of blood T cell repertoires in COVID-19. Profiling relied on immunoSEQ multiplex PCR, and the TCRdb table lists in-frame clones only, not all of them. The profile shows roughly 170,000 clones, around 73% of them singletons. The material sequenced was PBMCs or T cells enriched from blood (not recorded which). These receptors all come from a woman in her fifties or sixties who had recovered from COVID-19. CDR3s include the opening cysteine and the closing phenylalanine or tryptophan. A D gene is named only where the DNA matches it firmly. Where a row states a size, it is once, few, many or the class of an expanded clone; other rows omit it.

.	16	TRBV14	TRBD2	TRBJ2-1	TGTGCCAGCAGCCAAGATGGGGGGAGGGCCCGGAATGAGCAGTTCTTC	CASSQDGGRARNEQFF
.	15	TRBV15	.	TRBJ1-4	TGTGCCACCAGCGGCCAGACTCTCGCTAATGAAAAACTGTTTTTT	CATSGQTLANEKLFF
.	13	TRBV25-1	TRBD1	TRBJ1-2	TGTGCCAGCAGTGGCCAGGGGGTCTTCGACTACACCTTC	CASSGQGVFDYTF
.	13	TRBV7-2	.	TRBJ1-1	TGTGCCAGCAGCGCCGACAGCAACACTGAAGCTTTCTTT	CASSADSNTEAFF
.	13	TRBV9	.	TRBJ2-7	TGTGCCAGCAGCCGGGACTCACTCGGCGAGCAGTACTTC	CASSRDSLGEQYF
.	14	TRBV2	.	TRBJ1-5	TGTGCCAGCAGTGAGGGCAGGGCTAATCAGCCCCAGCATTTT	CASSEGRANQPQHF
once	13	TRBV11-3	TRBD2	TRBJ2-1	TGTGCCACCTCTACCGGGCCAGGCGGGAGTCAGTTCTTC	CATSTGPGGSQFF
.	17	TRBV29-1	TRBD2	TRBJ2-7	TGCAGCGCCGGAGGGCTAGCGGGAGGGTCTAGCTCCTACGAGCAGTACTTC	CSAGGLAGGSSSYEQYF
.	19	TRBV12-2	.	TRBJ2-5	TGTGCAAGTCGCTCCCCTAGACCGGGACAGGGGGCTATCAGGGAGACCCAGTACTTC	CASRSPRPGQGAIRETQYF
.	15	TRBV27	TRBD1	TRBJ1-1	TGTGCCAGCAGTCCGGGAGACAGGGTTGACACTGAAGCTTTCTTT	CASSPGDRVDTEAFF
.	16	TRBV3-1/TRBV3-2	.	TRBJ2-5	TGTGCCAGCAGCCAAGGGGTGACAGGAGAGGGGGAGACCCAGTACTTC	CASSQGVTGEGETQYF
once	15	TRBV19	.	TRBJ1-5	TGTGCCAGTAGTATCCCTACGAGCCTTGGTCAGCCCCAGCATTTT	CASSIPTSLGQPQHF
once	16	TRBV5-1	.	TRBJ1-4	TGCGCCAGCAGCAGGACATCCCTGCCAACTAATGAAAAACTGTTTTTT	CASSRTSLPTNEKLFF
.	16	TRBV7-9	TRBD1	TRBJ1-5	TGTGCCAGCAGCTCTCTGGCAGGGGGAGCGGTTCAGCCCCAGCATTTT	CASSSLAGGAVQPQHF
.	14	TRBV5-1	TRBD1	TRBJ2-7	TGCGCCAGCAGCCCCCCGGGACAGAAGTACGAGCAGTACTTC	CASSPPGQKYEQYF
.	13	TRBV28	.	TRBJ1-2	TGTGCCACTCCGTCGGGGGGGGACTATGGCTACACCTTC	CATPSGGDYGYTF
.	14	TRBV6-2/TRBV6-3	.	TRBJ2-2	TGTGCCAGCAGCCCCGGTCTTCACACCGGGGAGCTGTTTTTT	CASSPGLHTGELFF
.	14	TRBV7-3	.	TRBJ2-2	TGTGCCAGCAGCTTAACCGGGAACACCGGGGAGCTGTTTTTT	CASSLTGNTGELFF
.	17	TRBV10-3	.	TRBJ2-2	TGTGCCATCAGTGAAGCCCCCCACAGGGTTGGGACCGGGGAGCTGTTTTTT	CAISEAPHRVGTGELFF
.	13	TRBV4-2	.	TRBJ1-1	TGTGCCAGCAGCCAAGATGGTATCGGTAAAGCTTTCTTT	CASSQDGIGKAFF
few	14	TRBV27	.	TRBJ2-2	TGTGCCACCCGTGACAGGCCCCTCGCCGGGGAGCTGTTTTTT	CATRDRPLAGELFF
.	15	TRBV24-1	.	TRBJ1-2	TGTGCCACCAGTGATTCGGGGGGTGAATTTTATGGCTACACCTTC	CATSDSGGEFYGYTF
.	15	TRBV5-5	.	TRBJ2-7	TGTGCCAGCAGCTTGGCGGACACCTACATCTTCAAGCAGTACTTC	CASSLADTYIFKQYF
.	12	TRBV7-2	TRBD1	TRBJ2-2	TGTGCCAGCAGCCTATCGACAGGGGGGCTGTTTTTT	CASSLSTGGLFF
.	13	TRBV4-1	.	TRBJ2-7	TGCGCCAGCAGCTTACAGGGGGGGTACGAGCAGTACTTC	CASSLQGGYEQYF
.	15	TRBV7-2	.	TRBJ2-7	TGTGCCAGCAGCTTCACCGGGACTCAGACCTACGAGCAGTACTTC	CASSFTGTQTYEQYF
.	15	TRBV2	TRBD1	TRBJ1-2	TGTGCCAGCACCCTACTTCCCGGGACAGGGGGAGGCTACACCTTC	CASTLLPGTGGGYTF
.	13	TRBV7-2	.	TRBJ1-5	TGTGCCAGCAGCTTAAGCAGCAATCAGCCCCAGCATTTT	CASSLSSNQPQHF
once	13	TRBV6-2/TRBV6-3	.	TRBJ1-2	TGTGCCAGCAGTTACTCGACAGGTGGTGGCTACACCTTC	CASSYSTGGGYTF
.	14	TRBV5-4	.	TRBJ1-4	TGTGCCAGCAGCCCCCAGGCATCAGACGAAAAACTGTTTTTT	CASSPQASDEKLFF
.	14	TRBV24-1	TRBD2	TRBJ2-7	TGTGCCACCAGTTCGGCTAGCGGATCCTACGAGCAGTACTTC	CATSSASGSYEQYF
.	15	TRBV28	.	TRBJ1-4	TGTGCCAGCAGTTTTGGGGGGTCTTCTAATGAAAAACTGTTTTTT	CASSFGGSSNEKLFF
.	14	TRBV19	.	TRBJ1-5	TGTGCCAGTCACATCTCAGGGATCAATCAGCCCCAGCATTTT	CASHISGINQPQHF
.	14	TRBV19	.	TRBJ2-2	TGTGCCAGTTCCACCTTCAGGGAATCCGGGGAGCTGTTTTTT	CASSTFRESGELFF
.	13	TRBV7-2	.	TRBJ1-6	TGTGCCAGCAGCTTAGCGACAGATTCACCCCTCCACTTT	CASSLATDSPLHF
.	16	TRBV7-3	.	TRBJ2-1	TGTGCCAGCAGCTTACGGTATACGAGCTCCTACAATGAGCAGTTCTTC	CASSLRYTSSYNEQFF
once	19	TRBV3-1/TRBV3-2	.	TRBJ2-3	TGTGCCAGCAGCCAACTATCCTCCGGGAGTCCTTTTCGCACAGATACGCAGTATTTT	CASSQLSSGSPFRTDTQYF